A single sample is the source of the 23 T cell receptor beta chains below, sequenced in a study of cytomegalovirus exposure and HLA in healthy donors. The study ran its PCR with 60 Vbeta and 13 Jbeta primers. TCRdb's table, derived via immunoSEQ multiplex PCR, lists solely in-frame clones and lacks some. The sample yields under 200,000 clones, 70% to 80% seen once. Sample: PBMCs. These receptors all stem from a man aged 50 or older in good health and CMV-seropositive.

The chain has TRBV5-4 and TRBJ1-2; no clear D gene. V was shortened by 3 bases and J by 7 bases, with 16 bases between the two germline ends. The CDR3 totals 14 residues. The germline gives CDR1 SGHNT, CDR2 YYREEE (reference sequence). CDR3 amino acids: CASSSPTGKSGYTF. The CDR3 DNA follows: TGTGCCAGCAGCTCCCCGACCGGGAAAAGTGGCTACACCTTC. Complete variable domain (other parts from reference TRBV5-4 and TRBJ1-2): ETGVTQSPTHLIKTRGQQVTLRCSSQSGHNTVSWYQQALGQGPQFIFQYYREEENGRGNFPPRFSGLQFPNYSSELNVNALELDDSALYLCASSSPTGKSGYTFGSGTRLTVV.

The rearrangement uses TRBV6-6 and TRBJ1-1, with D perhaps TRBD1 (5 bases). The length of the CDR3 is 13 residues. The germline V gene encodes CDR1 MNHNY and CDR2 SVGAGI (reference sequence). Trimming left V 6 bases short and J 1 base short, with 9 bases between. CDR3 amino acids: CASSIGQNTEAFF. As DNA, the CDR3 is TGTGCCAGCAGCATCGGACAGAACACTGAAGCTTTCTTT.

The rearrangement joins TRBV9 to TRBJ2-2; 9 positions match TRBD2. Germline values: CDR1 SGDLS, CDR2 YYNGEE. There are 17 residues in the CDR3. Trimming removed 0 bases from V and 0 bases from J; junction bases left unmatched: 3. As DNA, the CDR3 is TGTGCCAGCAGCGTAGGTCCTAGCGGGGCGAACACCGGGGAGCTGTTTTTT. The encoded protein is CASSVGPSGANTGELFF.

The chain has TRBV2 and TRBJ2-5; 9 positions match TRBD2. This CDR3 comprises 13 residues. Per the germline V gene, CDR1 is SNHLY and CDR2 is FYNNEI. After removal of 5 bases from V and 5 bases from J, the junction contained 3 bases not matched to a gene. CDR3 sequence reads: CASSSSGVETQYF. CDR3 nucleotide sequence: TGTGCCAGCAGTTCTAGCGGGGTGGAGACCCAGTACTTC.

V is TRBV5-6 and J is TRBJ1-5; 9 bases fit TRBD1. V lost 1 base to trimming and J lost 4 bases; unmatched junction nucleotides: 3. The CDR3 totals 15 residues. From germline, CDR1 is SGHDT and CDR2 YYEEEE. CDR3 bases: TGTGCCAGCAGCTTGTACAGGGGGCCTAATCAGCCCCAGCATTTT. The encoded protein is CASSLYRGPNQPQHF.

This clone was detected a few times. The chain has TRBV19 and TRBJ1-1; D is possibly TRBD1 (6 bases). Trimming cost V 5 bases and J 1 base, with 23 bases left between them. The CDR3 length is 18 residues. CDR1 and CDR2 from the germline V gene are LNHDA and SQIVND (reference sequence). The DNA of the CDR3 is TGTGCCAGTAGTTCCGAACTACAGGGAATTGGCAAGAACACTGAAGCTTTCTTT. This codes for CASSSELQGIGKNTEAFF.

The chain couples TRBV9 to TRBJ1-5; weak D call: TRBD1 (6 bases). The CDR3 consists of 17 residues. The V end was cut by 0 bases, the J end by 0 bases, with 13 bases between. The germline CDR1 and CDR2 sequences are SGDLS and YYNGEE. CDR3 sequence reads: CASSVGAGGFSNQPQHF. CDR3 DNA sequence: TGTGCCAGCAGCGTAGGGGCGGGGGGCTTTAGCAATCAGCCCCAGCATTTT.

The chain is built from TRBV4-3 and TRBJ1-5; unclear D gene. This CDR3 region has 15 residues. Trimming left V 0 bases short and J 3 bases short, with 9 bases between. Germline values: CDR1 LGHNA, CDR2 YSLEER. CDR3: CASSQDTQFNQPQHF. DNA of the CDR3: TGCGCCAGCAGCCAAGATACCCAGTTCAATCAGCCCCAGCATTTT.

The chain employs TRBV5-1 and TRBJ2-3; 8 nucleotides align to TRBD2. The CDR3 extends over 16 amino acids. CDR1 SGHRS and CDR2 YFSETQ come from the germline V gene. V shed 0 bases, J shed 1 base, and the junction held 4 bases outside the gene matches. The DNA of the CDR3 is TGCGCCAGCAGCTTGGGAGGTAGCGGGGGCACAGATACGCAGTATTTT. As protein: CASSLGGSGGTDTQYF.

The chain is built from TRBV10-2 and TRBJ1-2, with D unresolved. Per germline, CDR1 WSHSY and CDR2 SAAADI. Trimming took 5 bases from V and 4 from J, leaving 14 bases between them. This CDR3 is 14 amino acids long. The CDR3 sequence is CASSRAGSPYGYTF. CDR3 DNA: TGCGCCAGCAGTCGAGCGGGGTCCCCCTATGGCTACACCTTC.

V is TRBV18 and J is TRBJ2-1; 10 bases match TRBD1. The V gene end was trimmed by 6 bases and the J gene end by 6 bases; junction bases not matched to a gene: 8. Germline CDR1 KGHSH, CDR2 LQKENI. The CDR3 is made up of 15 amino acids. For the CDR3, the DNA is TGTGCCAGCTCCCAGACAGGGGGCAAGGCCAATGAGCAGTTCTTC. It yields the protein CASSQTGGKANEQFF.

This clone was picked up a small number of times. The V gene is TRBV5-1, the J gene TRBJ2-7; TRBD1 might be the D (6 bases). Germline lookup yields CDR1 SGHRS and CDR2 YFSETQ. V was trimmed by 4 bases and J by 0 bases, leaving 8 bases between them. The CDR3 length is 13 residues. The CDR3 coding sequence is TGCGCCAGCAGCGGGGACATCTCCTACGAGCAGTACTTC. Translating it yields CASSGDISYEQYF.

The gene calls are TRBV4-3 and TRBJ1-4; possible D gene TRBD1, 5 bases. Trimming took off 0 bases at V and 5 bases at J, with 13 bases between the two ends. This CDR3 region has 16 residues. Germline values: CDR1 LGHNA, CDR2 YSLEER. The DNA of the CDR3 is TGCGCCAGCAGCCAAGATTTCGGGGGAGGCAATGAAAAACTGTTTTTT. It codes for CASSQDFGGGNEKLFF.

Regarding this clone: The junction differs from germline at one of its ends, possibly a read error. The gene calls are TRBV7-7 and TRBJ2-6; tentatively, D is TRBD1 (5 bases). Germline CDR1 is SSHAT and CDR2 is FNYEAQ (reference sequence). This CDR3 is 18 amino acids long. CDR3 bases: TGTGCTAGCAGCTTAGGTGGACGGACAAGCTCTGGGGCCAACGTCCTGACTTTC. Protein sequence: CASSLGGRTSSGANVLTF. Supplemented by reference TRBV7-7 and TRBJ2-6, the full variable domain reads GAGVSQSPRYKVTKRGQDVTLRCDPISSHATLYWYQQALGQGPEFLTYFNYEAQPDKSGLPSDRFSAERPEGSISTLTIQRTEQRDSAMYRCASSLGGRTSSGANVLTFGAGSRLTVL.

V is TRBV4-3 and J is TRBJ2-4; TRBD2 aligns across 8 bases. The ends lost 0 bases at V and 6 bases at J; junction bases unmatched: 7. Germline CDR1 and CDR2: LGHNA and YSLEER. The CDR3 loop spans 16 amino acids. The CDR3 DNA sequence: TGCGCCAGCAGCCAAGAAAAAGCGGGGGCGGGAAACATTCAGTACTTC. This codes for CASSQEKAGAGNIQYF.

This clone was counted once. The V and J genes are TRBV19 and TRBJ2-2, with 7 bases matching TRBD1. The germline V gene encodes CDR1 LNHDA and CDR2 SQIVND (reference sequence). V gave up 3 bases and J gave up 8 bases; unmatched junction bases: 12. The CDR3 spans 16 residues. This chain's CDR3 is CASSMPDTGVTGELFF. As DNA, the CDR3 is TGTGCCAGTAGTATGCCAGACACAGGGGTGACTGGGGAGCTGTTTTTT.

The chain combines TRBV27 with TRBJ2-5, with 8 bases fitting TRBD2. Germline CDR1 is MNHEY and CDR2 is SMNVEV (reference sequence). The CDR3 runs 15 residues. V lost 5 bases, J lost 4 bases, and 9 bases stayed unmatched. The CDR3 spells CASSVRGGRSETQYF. Written as DNA, the CDR3 is TGTGCCAGCAGTGTACGGGGGGGCAGGTCAGAGACCCAGTACTTC.

The V and J genes are TRBV18 and TRBJ2-4; D gene ambiguous. Germline-derived CDR1 and CDR2 are KGHSH and LQKENI. V lost 0 bases and J 0 bases, leaving 3 bases between the germline ends. The length of the CDR3 is 14 residues. For the CDR3, the DNA is TGTGCCAGCTCACCACCACTAGCCAAAAACATTCAGTACTTC. This codes for CASSPPLAKNIQYF.

This clone has only a few counts. The chain is built from TRBV5-4 and TRBJ1-2; 8 nucleotides match TRBD1. This CDR3 has 14 residues. Trimming cost V 1 base and J 2 bases; bases outside gene matches: 1. Germline V lookup: CDR1 SGHNT, CDR2 YYREEE (reference sequence). The CDR3 region is CASSLQGANYGYTF. The DNA for the CDR3 is TGTGCCAGCAGCTTGCAGGGGGCGAACTATGGCTACACCTTC.

The V and J genes are TRBV19 and TRBJ2-5; 8 bases are shared with TRBD1. The CDR3 contains 15 residues. CDR1 and CDR2 from the germline V gene are LNHDA and SQIVND (reference sequence). Trimming took 3 bases from V and 4 from J; bases not matched to a gene: 7. The CDR3 coding sequence is TGTGCCAGTAGTATCACTCAGGGGGCTGCAGAGACCCAGTACTTC. Translated: CASSITQGAAETQYF.

The sample holds one count of this clone. The chain has TRBV11-1 and TRBJ2-2; 9 bases line up with TRBD1. This CDR3 has 15 amino acids. CDR1 and CDR2 (germline): SGHAT, FQDESV (reference sequence). J gave up 7 bases and V 3 bases, and 6 bases lay outside the gene matches. Written as DNA, the CDR3 is TGTGCCAGCAGCTTGGGGACAGGGAGGAACGGGGAGCTGTTTTTT. Encoded protein: CASSLGTGRNGELFF.

The rearrangement joins TRBV2 to TRBJ2-3; 9 bases line up with TRBD2. The ends lost 1 base at V and 1 base at J; junction bases unmatched: 6. The CDR3 sequence is 17 residues long. Germline assignment: CDR1 SNHLY and CDR2 FYNNEI. CDR3 nucleotides: TGTGCCAGCAGTGAAGGGGTCCAGCGGGGGGGCACAGATACGCAGTATTTT. Protein: CASSEGVQRGGTDTQYF. Full variable domain (rest looked up from reference TRBV2 and TRBJ2-3): EPEVTQTPSHQVTQMGQEVILRCVPISNHLYFYWYRQILGQKVEFLVSFYNNEISEKSEIFDDQFSVERPDGSNFTLKIRSTKLEDSAMYFCASSEGVQRGGTDTQYFGPGTRLTVL.

This clone was observed once. The genes are TRBV11-3 and TRBJ2-7; TRBD2 agrees at 13 bases. V shed 5 bases, J shed 5 bases, and the junction held 6 bases outside the gene matches. The V gene's germline CDR1 is SGHNT and CDR2 YENEEA. The CDR3 has 15 amino acids. CDR3 bases: TGTGCCAGCAGCCCTCGGACTAGCGGGAGCCACGAGCAGTACTTC. Its protein is CASSPRTSGSHEQYF. Filled out from reference TRBV11-3 and TRBJ2-7, the complete variable domain reads EAGVVQSPRYKIIEKKQPVAFWCNPISGHNTLYWYLQNLGQGPELLIRYENEEAVDDSQLPKDRFSAERLKGVDSTLKIQPAELGDSAVYLCASSPRTSGSHEQYFGPGTRLTVT.